These 27 T cell receptor beta chains originate from one sample sequenced in a study of T cells in Graves' hyperthyroidism and ophthalmopathy. RNA transcripts provided the source from which TCR beta CDR3 regions were amplified. Using the HTBI primer set, a first-round RT-PCR was run on the TCR CDR3. TCRdb fed the multiplex PCR reads into MiXCR, producing one record per CDR3 protein. The profile shows about 380,000 distinct CDR3 sequences, less than 15% of them singletons. The sample taken for sequencing was blood. These receptors came from a man aged 25 to 45 with Graves' hyperthyroidism that later progressed to Graves' ophthalmopathy.

In DNA form, the CDR3 reads TGTGCCAGCAGTTTATCGCTAGGCACAGATACGCAGTATTTT. Translating gives CASSLSLGTDTQYF. V is TRBV27 and J is TRBJ2-3; no clear D. Per the germline V gene, CDR1 is MNHEY and CDR2 is SMNVEV (reference sequence). The CDR3 length is 14 residues. Trimming shortened V by 0 bases and J by 1 base, and 5 bases separated the two germline ends.

Many counts were recorded for this clonotype. The rearrangement uses TRBV12-3 or TRBV12-4 and TRBJ2-4; tentatively, D is TRBD2 (6 bases). V was shortened by 3 bases and J by 1 base, with 10 bases between the two germline ends. The CDR3 runs 15 residues. This CDR3 reads CASSFRREAKNIQYF. For the CDR3, the DNA is TGTGCCAGCAGTTTCCGCCGGGAGGCCAAAAACATTCAGTACTTC.

V is TRBV12-3 or TRBV12-4 and J is TRBJ1-1; D is undetermined. The CDR3 is 14 amino acids. V dropped 2 bases and J dropped 6 bases, with 13 bases sitting between them. The CDR3 reads CASSLYRRTPEAFF. For the CDR3, the DNA is TGTGCCAGCAGTTTATACAGACGAACCCCTGAAGCTTTCTTT.

This clonotype was seen many times. The CDR3 nucleotides read TGTGCCAGCAGCTTTGGGGGACGCGAGCAGTACTTC. This sequence encodes CASSFGGREQYF. This chain connects TRBV7-9 to TRBJ2-7; D tentatively reads TRBD1 or TRBD2 (5 bases each). Germline CDR1 reads SEHNR; CDR2 reads FQNEAQ (reference sequence). CDR3 size: 12 residues. Between the trimmed V and J ends, which lost 3 bases and 6 bases, there was a span of 9 bases.

This clonotype was seen only a few times. CDR3 nucleotides: TGTGCCAGCAGCCACGGGACAGGGACCTCCTACGAGCAGTACTTC. Translated: CASSHGTGTSYEQYF. This chain joins TRBV3-1 and TRBJ2-7; 9 bases agree with TRBD1. The germline gives CDR1 LGHDT, CDR2 YNNKEL (reference sequence). The CDR3 contains 15 residues. The junction had 3 bases not matched to a gene; V was cut back by 3 bases and J by 0 bases.

This clonotype was counted at least ten times. This chain uses TRBV12-3 or TRBV12-4 with TRBJ2-1; D call uncertain. The CDR3 is 13 amino acids. Trimming stripped 5 bases from V and 7 bases from J, with 12 bases between. The CDR3 loop is CASSHNTRNEQFF. CDR3 in DNA: TGTGCCAGCAGTCACAACACCCGGAATGAGCAGTTCTTC.

There are many counts of this clonotype. This chain connects TRBV12-3 or TRBV12-4 to TRBJ2-3, with D unresolved. The CDR3 is 14 amino acids. V dropped 4 bases and J dropped 0 bases, with 8 bases sitting between them. The CDR3 loop is CASSSVTSTDTQYF. CDR3 DNA: TGTGCCAGCAGTTCGGTCACGAGCACAGATACGCAGTATTTT.

In its sample, this clonotype was seen a few times. The rearrangement uses TRBV6-2 or TRBV6-3 and TRBJ2-5; a weak D match, TRBD1 (6 bases). Germline V gene lookup returns CDR1 MNHEY and CDR2 SVGEGT. This CDR3 has 13 amino acids. V lost 6 bases and J lost 9, with 17 bases in between. As DNA, the CDR3 is TGTGCCAGCAGCGCGACAGGAATGGAGGCCCAGTACTTC. It encodes CASSATGMEAQYF.

This clonotype has a handful of counts. This chain joins TRBV10-3 and TRBJ2-7; 15 bases line up with TRBD2. The CDR3 is 14 residues long. Germline values: CDR1 ENHRY, CDR2 SYGVKD. Losses at the gene ends were 5 bases for V and 7 bases for J; bases not matched to a gene: 3. This CDR3 reads CAISPGLAGGEQYF. The CDR3 coding sequence is TGTGCCATCAGTCCAGGACTAGCGGGGGGGGAGCAGTACTTC.

This sequence joins TRBV14 and TRBJ1-4; D is uncertain. There are 17 residues in the CDR3. Trimming took 0 bases from V and 0 from J, leaving 11 bases between them. Germline CDR1 and CDR2: SGHDN and FVKESK. CDR3 sequence (DNA): TGTGCCAGCAGCCAAGATAAATCAGCCACAACTAATGAAAAACTGTTTTTT. It is translated as CASSQDKSATTNEKLFF.

The chain has TRBV19 and TRBJ2-1, with TRBD2 as a possible D gene (5 bases). The CDR3 extends over 12 amino acids. V lost 2 bases, J lost 9 bases, and 8 bases lay in between. CDR1 and CDR2 from the germline V gene are LNHDA and SQIVND (reference sequence). CDR3 bases: TGTGCCAGTAGTATAAGCGGTGCTGAGCAGTTCTTC. Translating it yields CASSISGAEQFF.

This clonotype has a count of ten or more. The chain is built from TRBV12-3 or TRBV12-4 and TRBJ1-4; no reliable D call. This CDR3 comprises 13 residues. V was trimmed by 0 bases and J by 4 bases, leaving 3 bases between them. The CDR3, as DNA: TGTGCCAGCAGTTTAGCCAATAATGAAAAACTGTTTTTT. It codes for CASSLANNEKLFF.

The chain links TRBV13 to TRBJ2-1; TRBD2 agrees at 9 bases. The germline V gene has CDR1 PRHDT and CDR2 FYEKMQ (reference sequence). The CDR3 is 15 amino acids. V gave up 4 bases and J gave up 3 bases; unmatched junction bases: 4. The CDR3 is CASSSGLASYNEQFF. DNA for the CDR3: TGTGCCAGCAGCTCGGGACTAGCTAGCTACAATGAGCAGTTCTTC.

This clonotype was detected only a few times. The V call is TRBV12-3 or TRBV12-4, the J call TRBJ2-2; 7 positions match TRBD1. The CDR3 is 16 residues long. The V segment lost 7 bases and the J segment 3 bases; nucleotides outside the gene matches: 11. The CDR3 loop reads CASTFTGAGYTGELFF. DNA for the CDR3: TGTGCCAGCACCTTTACAGGGGCGGGTTACACCGGGGAGCTGTTTTTT.

This clonotype was counted at least ten times. This CDR3 is CAGGLYNEQFF. The CDR3 DNA sequence: TGTGCCGGAGGACTGTACAATGAGCAGTTCTTC. The chain couples TRBV28 to TRBJ2-1, with a weak D call TRBD2 (5 bases). CDR3 length: 11 amino acids. V lost 11 bases to trimming and J lost 4 bases, with 9 bases between them. The V gene's germline CDR1 is MDHEN and CDR2 SYDVKM.

This clonotype was counted ten times or more. V usage is TRBV28 and J usage is TRBJ2-3; 8 bases agree with TRBD2. The germline CDR1 and CDR2 sequences are MDHEN and SYDVKM. The trim removed 9 bases at V and 2 bases at J, leaving 16 bases unmatched. The CDR3 runs 17 residues. The CDR3 region is CARKAGAQEGYTDTQYF. The DNA for the CDR3 is TGTGCCAGAAAAGCGGGGGCCCAAGAGGGTTACACAGATACGCAGTATTTT.

This clonotype has at least ten counts. This chain joins TRBV2 and TRBJ1-1; 7 positions agree with TRBD1. The germline gives CDR1 SNHLY, CDR2 FYNNEI. This CDR3 comprises 13 residues. V trimming: 8 bases; J trimming: 1 base; junction bases outside the gene matches: 4. The CDR3 spells CASRRQGNTEAFF. DNA of the CDR3: TGTGCCAGCCGTAGACAGGGGAACACTGAAGCTTTCTTT.

The rearrangement links TRBV12-3 or TRBV12-4 to TRBJ2-5; 8 bases are shared with TRBD2. J was trimmed by 9 bases and V by 3 bases; bases with no gene match: 6. The CDR3 covers 13 residues. CDR3 coding DNA: TGTGCCAGCAGTTTGACGGGGGGGCTGGCCCAGTACTTC. It codes for CASSLTGGLAQYF.

This clonotype was observed a few times. The junction shows a germline mismatch at one end, possibly a read error. V and J are TRBV3-1 and TRBJ1-2, with 7 bases that match TRBD1. In germline, CDR1 is LGHDT, CDR2 YNNKEL (reference sequence). This CDR3 region has 17 residues. This CDR3 reads CASGQDVGTAANYGYTF. The CDR3 region has the DNA TGTGCCAGCGGCCAAGATGTCGGGACAGCTGCTAACTATGGCTACACCTTC. The full variable domain, in which reference TRBV3-1 and TRBJ1-2 provide the parts outside the CDR3, is DTAVSQTPKYLVTQMGNDKSIKCEQNLGHDTMYWYKQDSKKFLKIMFSYNNKELIINETVPNRFSPKSPDKAHLNLHINSLELGDSAVYFCASGQDVGTAANYGYTFGSGTRLTVV.

This clonotype has ten or more counts. Written as DNA, the CDR3 is TGTGCCAGCAGCCCCCGGGGGGGGGCCGACACTGAAGCTTTCTTT. Its translation is CASSPRGGADTEAFF. The chain links TRBV9 to TRBJ1-1; D is perhaps TRBD1 (6 bases). With 4 bases removed from V and 3 bases from J, the gap between germline ends came to 16 bases. Germline assignment: CDR1 SGDLS and CDR2 YYNGEE. This CDR3 is 15 amino acids long.

This clonotype has only a few counts. The rearrangement uses TRBV29-1 and TRBJ1-4; D is perhaps TRBD1 (5 bases). Trimming stripped 3 bases from V and 4 bases from J, with 9 bases between. Germline CDR1 is SQVTM and CDR2 is ANQGSEA. The CDR3 runs to 13 residues. CDR3 in DNA: TGCAGCGTTGACCGGGGCCATAATGAAAAACTGTTTTTT. It encodes CSVDRGHNEKLFF.

This clonotype occurred a few times. This chain's CDR3 is CSAARATNEKLFF. CDR3 DNA: TGCAGTGCGGCCCGGGCAACTAATGAAAAACTGTTTTTT. The J gene is TRBJ1-4, the V gene TRBV20-1; D is unclear. Between the trimmed V and J ends, which lost 6 bases and 0 bases, there was a span of 8 bases. This CDR3 has 13 residues. Per the germline V gene, CDR1 is DFQATT and CDR2 is SNEGSKA (reference sequence).

This clonotype was observed many times. The chain couples TRBV28 to TRBJ1-3; a weak D match, TRBD1 (5 bases). The V gene's germline CDR1 is MDHEN and CDR2 SYDVKM. V lost 5 bases to trimming and J lost 0 bases, with 11 bases between them. This CDR3 comprises 15 residues. The CDR3 nucleotides read TGTGCCAGCAGTCCCAGGGCAGCCTCTGGAAACACCATATATTTT. Translating it yields CASSPRAASGNTIYF.

This chain uses TRBV6-1 with TRBJ2-6; D possibly corresponds to TRBD2 (5 bases). The CDR3 covers 17 residues. V shed 7 bases and J shed 0 bases, with 16 bases lying between them. The germline V gene has CDR1 MNHNS and CDR2 SASEGT. The CDR3 sequence is CASTPGWTYSGANVLTF. DNA for the CDR3: TGTGCCAGCACTCCGGGGTGGACCTACTCTGGGGCCAACGTCCTGACTTTC.

The CDR3 coding sequence is TGTGCCAGCAGTTACATGAACAGGTTGGGTGGCTACACCTTC. Translated, it gives CASSYMNRLGGYTF. This chain connects TRBV6-6 to TRBJ1-2; tentatively, D is TRBD1 (5 bases). The CDR3 contains 14 residues. The V gene's germline CDR1 is MNHNY and CDR2 SVGAGI (reference sequence). V lost 2 bases, J lost 7 bases, and 14 bases lay in between.

This clonotype occurred once. CDR3 nucleotide sequence: TGTGCCAGCAGCTTAGTTTACGCCAGCTCTAACTATGGCTACACCTTC. Residues: CASSLVYASSNYGYTF. The J gene is TRBJ1-2, the V gene TRBV7-9; unclear D gene. This CDR3 is built from 16 residues. Trimming stripped 1 base from V and 0 bases from J, with 12 bases between. The germline V gene encodes CDR1 SEHNR and CDR2 FQNEAQ (reference sequence). Full variable domain (remainder filled in from reference TRBV7-9 and TRBJ1-2): DTGVSQNPRHKITKRGQNVTFRCDPISEHNRLYWYRQTLGQGPEFLTYFQNEAQLEKSRLLSDRFSAERPKGSFSTLEIQRTEQGDSAMYLCASSLVYASSNYGYTFGSGTRLTVV.

V and J are TRBV12-3 or TRBV12-4 and TRBJ1-2; no firm D call. The length of the CDR3 is 15 residues. The V end lost 3 bases, the J end lost 5 bases, and 16 bases lay between the germline ends. The DNA for the CDR3 is TGTGCCAGCAGTTTCGGGCAGGCCAGGAGGTATGGCTACACCTTC. It encodes CASSFGQARRYGYTF.